These 5 T cell receptor beta chains came from one sample sequenced in a study of T cell responses to AZD1222 COVID-19 vaccine. The repertoire was sequenced with immunoSEQ multiplex PCR; TCRdb's copy has only in-frame clones and lacks some. The sample holds about 150,000 clones, approximately 88% seen once. The sample was peripheral blood, taken on day 0 of AZD1222 vaccination. The receptors were sampled from an adult in good health.

The chain combines TRBV6-4 with TRBJ1-2, with D maybe TRBD1 (5 bases). Germline V gives CDR1 MRHNA, CDR2 SNTAGT. The CDR3 consists of 15 residues. V was cut by 2 bases and J by 4 bases, with 14 bases left in between. In DNA, the CDR3 is TGTGCCAGCAGTGACAGGGCCGGGGCACGCTATGGCTACACCTTC. Protein product: CASSDRAGARYGYTF.

This CDR3 reads CASSLGSKNEKLFF. The CDR3 nucleotides read TGTGCCAGCAGCTTAGGGAGTAAGAATGAAAAACTGTTTTTT. The genes are TRBV7-9 and TRBJ1-4; D remains unclear. CDR1 is SEHNR, CDR2 FQNEAQ, per germline (reference sequence). Trimming removed 1 base from V and 5 bases from J, with 8 bases in between. The CDR3 runs to 14 residues.

In DNA, the CDR3 is TGTGCCAGCAGCACGGGGGGTGGCTACACCTTC. Translating it yields CASSTGGGYTF. The V gene is TRBV7-2, the J gene TRBJ1-2, with TRBD1 as a possible D gene (5 bases). The CDR3 extends over 11 amino acids. Trimming removed 5 bases from V and 7 bases from J, with 8 bases in between. The germline V gene encodes CDR1 SGHTA and CDR2 FQGNSA. The variable domain in full, completed from reference TRBV7-2 and TRBJ1-2, reads GAGVSQSPSNKVTEKGKDVELRCDPISGHTALYWYRQSLGQGLEFLIYFQGNSAPDKSGLPSDRFSAERTGGSVSTLTIQRTQQEDSAVYLCASSTGGGYTFGSGTRLTVV.

V usage is TRBV27 and J usage is TRBJ2-5; D remains unclear. CDR1 and CDR2 (germline): MNHEY, SMNVEV (reference sequence). V lost 6 bases, J lost 2 bases, and 10 bases lay in between. The CDR3 has 13 amino acids. The CDR3 bases are TGTGCCAGCAGCACCCTCCTTCAAGAGACCCAGTACTTC. This translates into CASSTLLQETQYF.

With regard to this clone: The sample holds other DNA sequences that translate to the same CDR3. The CDR3, as DNA: TGTGCCAGCTCCAGGGGACGAAACACTGAAGCTTTCTTT. This gives the protein CASSRGRNTEAFF. The V call is TRBV18, the J call TRBJ1-1, with D perhaps TRBD1 (6 bases). Germline-derived CDR1 and CDR2 are KGHSH and LQKENI. This CDR3 region has 13 residues. V was cut by 6 bases and J by 2 bases, with 10 bases left in between. Complete variable domain (other parts from reference TRBV18 and TRBJ1-1): NAGVMQNPRHLVRRRGQEARLRCSPMKGHSHVYWYRQLPEEGLKFMVYLQKENIIDESGMPKERFSAEFPKEGPSILRIQQVVRGDSAAYFCASSRGRNTEAFFGQGTRLTVV.